This TCR beta chain was observed in a study of blood T cells in healthy people across ages. The CDR3 is 18 amino acids. V lost 3 bases to trimming and J lost 0 bases; unmatched junction nucleotides: 10. Germline V gives CDR1 LNHNV, CDR2 YYDKDF (reference sequence). For the second PCR, which ran for about 7 to 11 cycles, a sample-barcoded 5' primer and a J-beta primer mix were used. TCRdb redid the calling of the 5' RACE reads with MiXCR, one entry per CDR3 protein. The sample yields fewer than 800,000 distinct CDR3 sequences, about 25% seen once. The same specimen was also included in a second study, on T cells of mothers and their children.

Sample: blood. This chain connects TRBV15 to TRBJ2-1; 8 bases agree with TRBD2. The TCR comes from a boy aged 5-17 years in good health. The CDR3 spells CATSRASGPLSSYNEQFF. The DNA for the CDR3 is TGTGCCACCAGCAGGGCTAGCGGGCCTCTTAGCTCCTACAATGAGCAGTTCTTC.